The rows below give T cell receptor beta chains drawn from one sample of a study of cytomegalovirus exposure and HLA in healthy donors. Data came from immunoSEQ multiplex PCR; TCRdb stores just in-frame clones and leaves some out. The sample has more than 150,000 clones, 87% seen once. The sequenced sample consisted of PBMCs. The receptors were gathered from a girl less than two years old in good health and CMV-seronegative. Each CDR3 is given with its conserved first and last residue. D genes are given only for firm matches. Only some rows state a clone size, as once, few, many or a class for expanded clones.

size	V	J	D	CDR3	DNA
NA	TRBV6-1	TRBJ1-2	TRBD1	CASSEEQGARGTF	TGTGCCAGCAGTGAAGAACAGGGGGCTCGGGGTACCTTC
few	TRBV2	TRBJ2-4	TRBD2	CASSDERESGIQYF	TGTGCCAGCAGTGATGAGCGGGAGTCCGGCATTCAGTACTTC
NA	TRBV29-1	TRBJ1-1	NA	CSVGNGQMNTEAFF	TGCAGCGTTGGAAATGGACAGATGAACACTGAAGCTTTCTTT
NA	TRBV19	TRBJ1-5	TRBD1	CASQRGQSNQPQHF	TGTGCCAGTCAGAGGGGGCAAAGCAATCAGCCCCAGCATTTT
NA	TRBV25-1	TRBJ2-1	TRBD1	CASSEVGQGAYNEQFF	TGTGCCAGCAGTGAGGTCGGGCAGGGGGCCTACAATGAGCAGTTCTTC
NA	TRBV9	TRBJ2-1	TRBD1	CASSGGTVNEQFF	TGTGCCAGCAGCGGGGGGACAGTCAATGAGCAGTTCTTC
NA	TRBV9	TRBJ2-1	TRBD1	CASSVGQGTEQFF	TGTGCCAGCAGCGTAGGACAGGGGACTGAGCAGTTCTTC
NA	TRBV5-1	TRBJ2-3	TRBD2	CASGGLAGTDTQYF	TGCGCCAGCGGGGGACTAGCGGGCACAGATACGCAGTATTTT
NA	TRBV19	TRBJ1-4	NA	CASAYRPRLNEKLFF	TGTGCCAGTGCGTACCGACCGAGACTTAATGAAAAACTGTTTTTT
NA	TRBV7-2	TRBJ2-2	TRBD1	CASSFEGANTGELFF	TGTGCCAGCAGTTTTGAGGGGGCTAACACCGGGGAGCTGTTTTTT
NA	TRBV18	TRBJ1-1	NA	CASSGGPNTEAFF	TGTGCCAGCTCAGGGGGCCCGAACACTGAAGCTTTCTTT
NA	TRBV6-5	TRBJ1-2	NA	CASSRDRTNYGYTF	TGTGCCAGCTCGAGAGACAGAACTAACTATGGCTACACCTTC
NA	TRBV19	TRBJ2-7	TRBD1	CASSLPGTGKYEQYF	TGTGCCAGTAGCCTTCCCGGGACAGGAAAATACGAGCAGTACTTC
NA	TRBV6-1	TRBJ2-2	NA	CASNSQGSIIGELFF	TGTGCCAGCAACTCCCAGGGTTCTATCATCGGGGAGCTGTTTTTT
NA	TRBV7-8	TRBJ1-6	NA	CASSLAPVYNSPLHF	TGTGCCAGCAGCTTAGCACCGGTCTATAATTCACCCCTCCACTTT
once	TRBV19	TRBJ1-5	NA	CASSARGHPGDQPQHF	TGTGCCAGTAGTGCCAGGGGACACCCAGGAGATCAGCCCCAGCATTTT
NA	TRBV5-1	TRBJ1-1	NA	CASSFGGRDTEAFF	TGCGCCAGCAGCTTCGGGGGTCGGGACACTGAAGCTTTCTTT
NA	TRBV7-6	TRBJ1-2	NA	CASGSGNYGYTF	TGTGCCAGCGGGTCAGGGAACTATGGCTACACCTTC
few	TRBV5-1	TRBJ2-1	NA	CASSLVGGGNEQFF	TGCGCCAGCAGCTTGGTAGGGGGTGGCAATGAGCAGTTCTTC
NA	TRBV7-9	TRBJ1-2	TRBD1	CSSSLGTGGYYGYTF	TGTTCCAGCAGCCTCGGGACAGGGGGATACTATGGCTACACCTTC
NA	TRBV6-1	TRBJ2-2	NA	CASSTTGTGELFF	TGTGCCAGCAGTACGACGGGCACCGGGGAGCTGTTTTTT
NA	TRBV2	TRBJ1-5	NA	CASKAGVVNQPQHF	TGTGCCAGCAAGGCAGGGGTAGTCAATCAGCCCCAGCATTTT
NA	TRBV5-1	TRBJ1-6	NA	CASSQGFSPLHF	TGCGCCAGCAGCCAGGGGTTTTCACCCCTCCACTTT
NA	TRBV5-1	TRBJ2-7	TRBD1	CASSLDSGGYEQYF	TGCGCCAGCAGCTTGGACTCAGGGGGCTACGAGCAGTACTTC
NA	TRBV7-2	TRBJ1-4	TRBD1	CASRPKGALGEKLFF	TGTGCCAGCAGACCCAAGGGGGCGTTGGGTGAAAAACTGTTTTTT
NA	TRBV7-9	TRBJ2-1	NA	CSSSLEHPQQFF	TGTTCCAGCAGCTTAGAACACCCTCAGCAGTTCTTC
NA	TRBV6-5	TRBJ2-7	TRBD2	CASSSPTAGSSYEQYF	TGTGCCAGCAGTTCCCCCACAGCGGGGAGCTCCTACGAGCAGTACTTC
NA	TRBV4-3	TRBJ1-4	NA	CASSQDPPRGGGNEKLFF	TGCGCCAGCAGCCAAGACCCCCCCAGGGGCGGGGGGAATGAAAAACTGTTTTTT
NA	TRBV6-1	TRBJ2-5	NA	CASSEVTATPRETQYF	TGTGCCAGCAGTGAAGTGACAGCAACCCCCCGAGAGACCCAGTACTTC
once	TRBV5-6	TRBJ2-5	NA	CASSQEVGGGETQYF	TGTGCCAGCAGCCAGGAGGTCGGGGGTGGGGAGACCCAGTACTTC
few	TRBV7-2	TRBJ2-1	NA	CASSLGGQSYNEQFF	TGTGCCAGCAGCTTAGGCGGACAATCCTACAATGAGCAGTTCTTC
NA	TRBV7-2	TRBJ2-3	TRBD2	CASSYGLAWDTQYF	TGTGCCAGCAGCTACGGACTAGCCTGGGATACGCAATATTTT
NA	TRBV11-2	TRBJ1-1	NA	CASSLDLSGGITEAFF	TGTGCCAGCAGCTTAGATCTAAGCGGGGGTATCACTGAAGCTTTCTTT
NA	TRBV29-1	TRBJ2-7	TRBD1	CSVAPGTGATYEQYF	TGCAGCGTTGCTCCCGGGACAGGGGCCACCTACGAGCAGTACTTC
NA	TRBV10-1	TRBJ2-2	NA	CASSERGGRTGELFF	TGCGCCAGCAGTGAGAGGGGGGGCAGGACCGGGGAGCTGTTTTTT
NA	TRBV4-1	TRBJ1-1	NA	CASSQKGVGTEAFF	TGCGCCAGCAGCCAAAAAGGGGTCGGCACTGAAGCTTTCTTT
NA	TRBV15	TRBJ1-5	NA	CATSRQPGGNQPQHF	TGTGCCACCAGCAGACAGCCAGGGGGCAATCAGCCCCAGCATTTT
NA	TRBV7-9	TRBJ2-3	NA	CASSQGGGSTDTQYF	TGTGCCAGCAGCCAAGGGGGGGGTAGCACAGATACGCAGTATTTT
NA	TRBV9	TRBJ2-1	TRBD2	CASSVGGSLNNEQFF	TGTGCCAGCAGCGTGGGCGGGAGTCTCAACAATGAGCAGTTCTTC
NA	TRBV27	TRBJ1-5	TRBD1	CASSQQGYQPQHF	TGTGCCAGCAGTCAACAGGGGTATCAGCCCCAGCATTTT
NA	TRBV6-6	TRBJ2-7	NA	CASSDEDYNYEQYF	TGTGCCAGCAGTGACGAGGACTATAACTACGAGCAGTACTTC
NA	TRBV6-5	TRBJ2-5	TRBD2	CASNLAGSQETQYF	TGTGCCAGCAACCTAGCGGGATCCCAAGAGACCCAGTACTTC
NA	TRBV7-3	TRBJ2-3	TRBD2	CASSPKGLGLAVTDTQYF	TGTGCCAGCAGCCCGAAGGGGTTAGGACTAGCGGTTACAGATACGCAGTATTTT
NA	TRBV13	TRBJ1-2	NA	CASSTLGGDGYTF	TGTGCCAGCAGCACCCTAGGGGGGGACGGCTACACCTTC
NA	TRBV6-5	TRBJ2-3	NA	CASSYGGTRTDTQYF	TGTGCCAGCAGTTACGGCGGAACCCGCACAGATACGCAGTATTTT
NA	TRBV9	TRBJ2-5	TRBD2	CASSSGTSGSETQYF	TGTGCCAGCAGCTCCGGGACTAGCGGGAGTGAGACCCAGTACTTC
NA	TRBV28	TRBJ2-1	NA	CASSLFGWSSYNEQFF	TGTGCCAGCAGTTTATTTGGCTGGAGCTCCTACAATGAGCAGTTCTTC
NA	TRBV14	TRBJ2-2	NA	CASSPRSRGNGELFF	TGTGCCAGCAGCCCCAGGTCTAGGGGTAACGGGGAGCTGTTTTTT